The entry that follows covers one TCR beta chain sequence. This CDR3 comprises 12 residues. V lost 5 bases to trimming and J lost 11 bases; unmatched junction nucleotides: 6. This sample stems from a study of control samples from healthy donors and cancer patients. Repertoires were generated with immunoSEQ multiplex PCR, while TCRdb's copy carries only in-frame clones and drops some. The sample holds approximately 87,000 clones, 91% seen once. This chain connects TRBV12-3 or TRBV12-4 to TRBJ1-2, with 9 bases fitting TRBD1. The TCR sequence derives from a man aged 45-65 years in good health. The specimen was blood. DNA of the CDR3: TGTGCCAGCAGTAGGGACAGGGCTGGATACACCTTC. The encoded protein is CASSRDRAGYTF.